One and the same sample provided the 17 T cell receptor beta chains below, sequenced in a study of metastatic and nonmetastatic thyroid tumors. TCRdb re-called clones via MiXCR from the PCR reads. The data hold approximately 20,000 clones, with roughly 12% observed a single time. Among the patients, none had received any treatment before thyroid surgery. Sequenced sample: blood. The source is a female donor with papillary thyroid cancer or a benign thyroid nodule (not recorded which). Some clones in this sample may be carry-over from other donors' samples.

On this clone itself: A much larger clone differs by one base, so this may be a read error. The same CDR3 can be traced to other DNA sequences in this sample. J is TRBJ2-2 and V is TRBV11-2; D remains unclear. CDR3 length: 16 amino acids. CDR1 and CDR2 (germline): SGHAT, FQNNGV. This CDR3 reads CASSSPHSAVLGEPFF. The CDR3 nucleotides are TGTGCCAGCAGCTCGCCCCACAGCGCCGTTTTGGGTGAGCCGTTTTTT. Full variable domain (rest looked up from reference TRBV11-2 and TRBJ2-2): EAGVAQSPRYKIIEKRQSVAFWCNPISGHATLYWYQQILGQGPKLLIQFQNNGVVDDSQLPKDRFSAERLKGVDSTLKIQPAKLEDSAVYLCASSSPHSAVLGEPFFGEGSRLTVL.

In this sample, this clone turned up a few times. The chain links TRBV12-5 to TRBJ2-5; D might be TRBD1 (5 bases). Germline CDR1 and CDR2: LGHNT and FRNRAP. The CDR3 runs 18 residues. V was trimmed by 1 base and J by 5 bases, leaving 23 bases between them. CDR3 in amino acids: CASGLAYSSQGRIETQYF. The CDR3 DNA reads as TGTGCTAGTGGTTTGGCTTATTCCTCCCAGGGAAGGATTGAGACCCAGTACTTC. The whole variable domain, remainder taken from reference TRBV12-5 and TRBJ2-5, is DARVTQTPRHKVTEMGQEVTMRCQPILGHNTVFWYRQTMMQGLELLAYFRNRAPLDDSGMPKDRFSAEMPDATLATLKIQPSEPRDSAVYFCASGLAYSSQGRIETQYFGPGTRLLVL.

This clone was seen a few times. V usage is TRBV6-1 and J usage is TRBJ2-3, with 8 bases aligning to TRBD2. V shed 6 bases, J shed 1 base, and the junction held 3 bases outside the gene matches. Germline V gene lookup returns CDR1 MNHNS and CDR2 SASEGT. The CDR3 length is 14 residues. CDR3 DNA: TGTGCCAGCAGCTCAGCGGGGGGCACAGATACGCAGTATTTT. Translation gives CASSSAGGTDTQYF.

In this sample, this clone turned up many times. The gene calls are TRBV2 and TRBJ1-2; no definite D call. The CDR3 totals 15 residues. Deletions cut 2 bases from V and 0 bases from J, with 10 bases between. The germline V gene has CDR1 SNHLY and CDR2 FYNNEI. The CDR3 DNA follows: TGTGCCAGCAGTGAAATAGCAGCCACTAACTATGGCTACACCTTC. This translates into CASSEIAATNYGYTF.

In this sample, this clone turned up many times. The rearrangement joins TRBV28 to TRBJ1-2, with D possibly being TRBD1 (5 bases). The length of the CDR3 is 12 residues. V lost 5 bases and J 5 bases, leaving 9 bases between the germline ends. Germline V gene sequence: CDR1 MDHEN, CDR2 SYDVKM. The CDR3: CASSGGKYGYTF. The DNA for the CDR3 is TGTGCCAGCAGTGGGGGGAAGTATGGCTACACCTTC.

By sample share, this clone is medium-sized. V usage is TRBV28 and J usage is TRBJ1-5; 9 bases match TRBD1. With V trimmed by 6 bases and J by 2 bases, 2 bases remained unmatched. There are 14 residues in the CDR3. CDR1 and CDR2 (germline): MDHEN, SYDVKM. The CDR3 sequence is CASSRQGGNQPQHF. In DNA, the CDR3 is TGTGCCAGCAGCCGACAGGGGGGCAATCAGCCCCAGCATTTT.

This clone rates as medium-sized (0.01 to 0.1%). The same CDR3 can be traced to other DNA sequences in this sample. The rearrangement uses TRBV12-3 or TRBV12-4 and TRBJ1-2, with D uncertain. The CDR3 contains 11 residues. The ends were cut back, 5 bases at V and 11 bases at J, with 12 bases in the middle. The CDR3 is CASSLGGRYTF. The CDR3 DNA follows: TGTGCCAGCAGTCTTGGAGGTCGGTACACCTTC.

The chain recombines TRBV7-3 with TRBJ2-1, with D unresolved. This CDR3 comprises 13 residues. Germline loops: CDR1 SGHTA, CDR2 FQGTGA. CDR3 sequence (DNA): TGTGCTTGCAGCACCCCTCCCGGCAGTGAGCAGTTCTTC. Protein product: CACSTPPGSEQFF.

CDR3 in DNA: TGTGCCAGCAGTGGTAGTGGGGTTTGGGATCAGCCCCAGCATTTT. Encoded protein: CASSGSGVWDQPQHF. V usage is TRBV6-1 and J usage is TRBJ1-5, with no clear D. Per the germline V gene, CDR1 is MNHNS and CDR2 is SASEGT. Trimming took 4 bases from V and 5 from J, leaving 15 bases between them. CDR3 length: 15 amino acids.

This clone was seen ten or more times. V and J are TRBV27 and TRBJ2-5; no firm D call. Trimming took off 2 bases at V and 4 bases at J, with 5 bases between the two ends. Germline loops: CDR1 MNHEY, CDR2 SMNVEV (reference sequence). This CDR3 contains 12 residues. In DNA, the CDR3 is TGTGCCAGCAGTTTAAGAGGAGAGACCCAGTACTTC. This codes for CASSLRGETQYF.

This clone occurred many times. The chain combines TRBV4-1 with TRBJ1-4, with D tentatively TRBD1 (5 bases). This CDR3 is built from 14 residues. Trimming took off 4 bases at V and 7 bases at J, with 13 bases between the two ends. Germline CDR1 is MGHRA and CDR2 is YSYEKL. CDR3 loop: CASSLYGGGEKLFF. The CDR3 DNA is TGCGCCAGCAGCCTATACGGGGGAGGTGAAAAACTGTTTTTT.

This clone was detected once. The CDR3 spells CASSLSGLAYEQYF. For the CDR3, the DNA is TGTGCCAGCAGCTTATCGGGACTAGCCTACGAGCAGTACTTC. The V and J genes are TRBV7-9 and TRBJ2-7; 8 bases are a match to TRBD2. Germline assignment: CDR1 SEHNR and CDR2 FQNEAQ (reference sequence). With 2 bases clipped from V and 2 bases from J, the junction kept 2 bases outside the gene matches. This CDR3 is built from 14 residues. Looking up the rest from reference TRBV7-9 and TRBJ2-7 gives the full variable domain: DTGVSQNPRHKITKRGQNVTFRCDPISEHNRLYWYRQTLGQGPEFLTYFQNEAQLEKSRLLSDRFSAERPKGSFSTLEIQRTEQGDSAMYLCASSLSGLAYEQYFGPGTRLTVT.

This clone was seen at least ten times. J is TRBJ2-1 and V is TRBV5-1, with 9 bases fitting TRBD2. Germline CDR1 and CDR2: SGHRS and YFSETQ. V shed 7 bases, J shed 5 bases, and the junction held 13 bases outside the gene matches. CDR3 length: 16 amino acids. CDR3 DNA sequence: TGCGCCAGCGGCTCTGGGGGTCTAGCGGGAAACAATGAGCAGTTCTTC. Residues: CASGSGGLAGNNEQFF. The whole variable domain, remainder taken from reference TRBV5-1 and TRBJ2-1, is KAGVTQTPRYLIKTRGQQVTLSCSPISGHRSVSWYQQTPGQGLQFLFEYFSETQRNKGNFPGRFSGRQFSNSRSEMNVSTLELGDSALYLCASGSGGLAGNNEQFFGPGTRLTVL.

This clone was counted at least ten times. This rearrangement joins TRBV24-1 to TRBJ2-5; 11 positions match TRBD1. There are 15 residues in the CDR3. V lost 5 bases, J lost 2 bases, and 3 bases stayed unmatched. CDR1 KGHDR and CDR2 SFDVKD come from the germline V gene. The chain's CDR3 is CATSGTGGDQETQYF. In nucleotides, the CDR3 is TGTGCCACCAGTGGGACAGGGGGCGATCAAGAGACCCAGTACTTC.

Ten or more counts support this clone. The CDR3 DNA reads TGTGCCAGCAGCTTAGGGGGACTAGCGGGGAATGAGCAGTTCTTC. This translates into CASSLGGLAGNEQFF. This chain uses TRBV11-2 with TRBJ2-1, with 13 bases fitting TRBD2. Losses at the gene ends were 1 base for V and 7 bases for J; bases not matched to a gene: 1. In germline, CDR1 is SGHAT, CDR2 FQNNGV. The CDR3 has 15 residues.

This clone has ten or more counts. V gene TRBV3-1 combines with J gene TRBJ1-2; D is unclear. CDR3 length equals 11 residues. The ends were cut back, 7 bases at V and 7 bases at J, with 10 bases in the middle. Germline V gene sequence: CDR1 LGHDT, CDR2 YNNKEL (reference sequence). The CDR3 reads CASTLARGYTF. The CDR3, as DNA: TGTGCCAGCACCCTGGCGCGTGGCTACACCTTC.

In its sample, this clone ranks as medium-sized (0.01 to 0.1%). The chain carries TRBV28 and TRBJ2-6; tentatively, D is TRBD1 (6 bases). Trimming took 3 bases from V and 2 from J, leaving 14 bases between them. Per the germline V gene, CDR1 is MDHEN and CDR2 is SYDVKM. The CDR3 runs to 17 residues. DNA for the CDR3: TGTGCCAGCAGTTTTCCGCCAACAGGGACTGGGGCCAACGTCCTGACTTTC. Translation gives CASSFPPTGTGANVLTF.